The clone carrying this TCR beta chain was seen at least ten times. Germline V gene lookup returns CDR1 DFQATT and CDR2 SNEGSKA (reference sequence). Deletions cut 4 bases from V and 1 base from J, with 10 bases between. This CDR3 spans 13 amino acids. The record originates from a study of T-cell reconstitution after alpha-beta-depleted transplantation in children. TCRbeta library preparation incorporated unique molecular identifiers. MiXCR was run by TCRdb on the PCR reads, yielding one entry per CDR3 protein. Seen here are approximately 83,000 distinct CDR3 sequences, roughly 7.7% observed once, and the top ten hold approximately 7.2%.

This TCR was sampled from a human donor who donated a stem cell graft to a child with congenital amegakaryocytic thrombocytopenia. The starting material was PBMCs from the stem cell graft donor, obtained from the stem cell graft. The chain uses TRBV20-1 and TRBJ1-1, with D tentatively TRBD1 (5 bases). For the CDR3, the DNA is TGCAGTGCTAACAGGAGGAGGAACACTGAAGCTTTCTTT. Its translation: CSANRRRNTEAFF.